These 10 T cell receptor beta chains share one sample of origin, sequenced in a study of T cells in Graves' hyperthyroidism and ophthalmopathy. Amplification of TCR beta CDR3 regions used RNA as the template. Primed by the HTBI set, a first-round RT-PCR was run on the TCR CDR3. TCRdb independently ran MiXCR on the multiplex PCR reads; one entry per CDR3 protein. The sample has fewer than 500,000 distinct CDR3 sequences, 13% seen once. Sequencing was performed on blood. The receptors derive from a man younger than 45 with Graves' hyperthyroidism that later progressed to Graves' ophthalmopathy.

This clonotype has just a few counts. The V gene is TRBV28, the J gene TRBJ1-6, with D maybe TRBD1 (6 bases). The CDR3 length is 13 residues. V shed 6 bases and J shed 8 bases, with 11 bases lying between them. Germline lookup yields CDR1 MDHEN and CDR2 SYDVKM. Here the CDR3 DNA reads TGTGCCAGCAGGACAGGAGGGGATTCACCCCTCCACTTT. It encodes CASRTGGDSPLHF.

This clonotype was recorded at least ten times. This chain connects TRBV7-2 to TRBJ1-2; 7 positions agree with TRBD1. The CDR3 sequence is 13 residues long. The V gene end was trimmed by 4 bases and the J gene end by 8 bases; junction bases not matched to a gene: 7. CDR1 and CDR2 from the germline V gene are SGHTA and FQGNSA. The CDR3 nucleotides are TGTGCCAGCAGCTCGGACAGGTTCGGGGGCTACACCTTC. Translated: CASSSDRFGGYTF.

The rearrangement links TRBV6-1 to TRBJ1-5, with D uncertain. There are 18 residues in the CDR3. V gave up 0 bases and J gave up 0 bases, with 15 bases separating them. Germline V gene sequence: CDR1 MNHNS, CDR2 SASEGT. The CDR3 DNA reads TGTGCCAGCAGTGAAGCTTTTTTGGAGCCCTATAGCAATCAGCCCCAGCATTTT. Translated: CASSEAFLEPYSNQPQHF.

The chain employs TRBV20-1 and TRBJ2-7; D not certain. The length of the CDR3 is 14 residues. Germline CDR1 DFQATT, CDR2 SNEGSKA (reference sequence). The ends were cut back, 0 bases at V and 4 bases at J, with 13 bases in the middle. CDR3 nucleotide sequence: TGCAGTGCTAGAGAGACCCGGGCCCAATACGAGCAGTACTTC. Encoded protein: CSARETRAQYEQYF.

The chain links TRBV15 to TRBJ2-5, with D possibly TRBD2 on 6 matching bases. Germline loops: CDR1 LNHNV, CDR2 YYDKDF (reference sequence). V was clipped by 0 bases and J by 4 bases, with 18 bases between them. CDR3 length: 17 residues. This CDR3 reads CATSREAYQGAGETQYF. In DNA form, the CDR3 reads TGTGCCACCAGCAGAGAGGCGTACCAGGGAGCGGGAGAGACCCAGTACTTC.

The chain is built from TRBV19 and TRBJ2-6; D not certain. CDR1 and CDR2 from the germline V gene are LNHDA and SQIVND (reference sequence). V gave up 4 bases and J gave up 0 bases, with 7 bases separating them. The CDR3 has 15 residues. The CDR3 DNA sequence: TGTGCCAGTAGTACGGTACCCTCTGGGGCCAACGTCCTGACTTTC. This sequence encodes CASSTVPSGANVLTF.

The V gene is TRBV5-5, the J gene TRBJ2-7; no firm D call. V was shortened by 0 bases and J by 5 bases, with 15 bases between the two germline ends. The germline V gene has CDR1 SGHKS and CDR2 YYEKEE (reference sequence). CDR3 length: 15 residues. The CDR3 here is CASSLVTDLRDEQYF. As DNA, the CDR3 is TGTGCCAGCAGCTTGGTGACGGACCTTCGGGACGAGCAGTACTTC.

This clonotype was counted between two and nine times. The chain has TRBV9 and TRBJ1-2; no reliable D call. Germline CDR1 SGDLS, CDR2 YYNGEE. V shed 0 bases and J shed 1 base, with 10 bases lying between them. This CDR3 spans 15 amino acids. The CDR3 nucleotides read TGTGCCAGCAGCGTAGGAGTGGAGGGTAACTATGGCTACACCTTC. It encodes CASSVGVEGNYGYTF.

This clonotype came up many times. The chain has TRBV20-1 and TRBJ1-5, with 9 bases matching TRBD1. Trimming cost V 1 base and J 2 bases; bases outside gene matches: 9. Germline-derived CDR1 and CDR2 are DFQATT and SNEGSKA (reference sequence). This CDR3 region has 17 residues. Here the CDR3 reads CSARGTGTGSGNQPQHF. DNA for the CDR3: TGCAGTGCTAGAGGTACCGGGACAGGGAGCGGCAATCAGCCCCAGCATTTT.

This clonotype was detected ten times or more. This chain uses TRBV12-3 or TRBV12-4 with TRBJ1-5, with D perhaps matching TRBD1 (6 bases). The CDR3 sequence is 16 residues long. V gave up 3 bases and J gave up 3 bases, with 15 bases separating them. The CDR3 nucleotides are TGTGCCAGCAGTTTCTACTCGGGGGCTATCAATCAGCCCCAGCATTTT. This translates into CASSFYSGAINQPQHF.